This TCR beta chain came from a study of cytomegalovirus exposure and HLA in healthy donors. Study in general: Earlier, 200 million or so T cells were analyzed, and some 120 million unique TCR beta sequences were found among them. Study results and limitations: A later analysis found that most CMV-associated TCR beta chains appeared HLA-restricted. The study designated over 150 TCR beta chains cytomegalovirus-associated.

A remark on this clone: The antigen is not known.

Use of 60 Vbeta and 13 Jbeta primers characterized the PCR. The method was immunoSEQ multiplex PCR; TCRdb's version includes in-frame clones alone and lacks a portion of them. The data show some 210,000 clones, roughly 80% seen once. V lost 1 base and J 5 bases, leaving 14 bases between the germline ends. The germline V gene has CDR1 MNHEY and CDR2 SMNVEV (reference sequence). CDR3 length: 15 residues. The sequenced sample was PBMCs. The clonotype comes from a woman in her 30s in good health and CMV-seropositive. This chain connects TRBV27 to TRBJ2-5, with D possibly being TRBD1 (5 bases). The CDR3 region is CASSLLGQGSETQYF. The CDR3 DNA reads as TGTGCCAGCAGTTTATTGGGGCAGGGTTCGGAGACCCAGTACTTC.